The sequence of this TCR beta chain was determined in a study of regulatory T cells in long-lasting Graves disease. Trimming took 1 base from V and 4 from J, leaving 4 bases between them. This CDR3 comprises 13 residues. Germline CDR1 is LNHNV and CDR2 is YYDKDF (reference sequence). HTBI primers from iRepertoire and Arm-PCR of CDR3 regions yielded the TCR beta libraries. Original methodology: Identified across the samples were 62 TRBV segments and roughly 14 TRBJ segments. Each CDR3 protein is one row after TCRdb ran MiXCR on the multiplex PCR reads. The V and J calls were not made by the authors but by TCRdb's processing. This sample has about 430,000 distinct CDR3 sequences, with roughly 15% found just once. Time point meaning: newly diagnosed GD, antithyroid drugs for less than 3 months. PBMC-derived RNA was used for the TCR library. The same sample was also used in a study of T cells in Graves' hyperthyroidism and ophthalmopathy. That paper adds: The patients, who ranged from 18 to 65 in age, presented with newly diagnosed hyperthyroidism lasting under 2 months. Most thyroid clonotypes expanded above 0.001 were also detected in blood.

The sequence derives from a middle-aged woman with Graves disease. Material: peripheral blood mononuclear cells (PBMCs), obtained at new diagnosis, from a patient treated with antithyroid drugs. The chain recombines TRBV15 with TRBJ2-2; D remains ambiguous. CDR3 bases: TGTGCCACCAGCAGAGCTAGCACCGGGGAGCTGTTTTTT. Translation gives CATSRASTGELFF.